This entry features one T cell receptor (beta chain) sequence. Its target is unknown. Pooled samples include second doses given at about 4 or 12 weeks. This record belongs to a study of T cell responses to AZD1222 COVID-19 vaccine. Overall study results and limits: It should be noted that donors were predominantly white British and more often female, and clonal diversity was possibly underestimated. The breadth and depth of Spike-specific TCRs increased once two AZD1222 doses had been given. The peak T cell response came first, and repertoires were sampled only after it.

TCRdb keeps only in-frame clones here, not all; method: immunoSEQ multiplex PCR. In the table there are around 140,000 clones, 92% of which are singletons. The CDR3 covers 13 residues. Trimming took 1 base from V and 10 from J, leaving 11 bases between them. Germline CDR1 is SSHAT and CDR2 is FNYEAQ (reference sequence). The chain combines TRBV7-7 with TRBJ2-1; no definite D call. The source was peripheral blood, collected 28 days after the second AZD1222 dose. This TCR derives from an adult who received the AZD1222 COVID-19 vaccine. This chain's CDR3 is CASSLGLTREQFF. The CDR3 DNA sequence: TGTGCCAGCAGCTTAGGGTTGACAAGGGAGCAGTTCTTC.